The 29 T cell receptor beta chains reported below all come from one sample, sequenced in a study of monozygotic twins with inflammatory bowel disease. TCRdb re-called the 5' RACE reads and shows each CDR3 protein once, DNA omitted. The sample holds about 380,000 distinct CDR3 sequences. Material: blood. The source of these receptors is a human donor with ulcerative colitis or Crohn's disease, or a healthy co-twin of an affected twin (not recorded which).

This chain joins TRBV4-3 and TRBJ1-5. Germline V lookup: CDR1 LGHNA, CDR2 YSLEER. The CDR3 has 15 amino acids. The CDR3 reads CASSLGLLGNQPQHF.

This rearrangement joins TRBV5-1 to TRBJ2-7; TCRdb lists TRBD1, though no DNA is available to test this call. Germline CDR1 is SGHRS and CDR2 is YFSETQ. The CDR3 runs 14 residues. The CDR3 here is CASSLVGQGHEQYF.

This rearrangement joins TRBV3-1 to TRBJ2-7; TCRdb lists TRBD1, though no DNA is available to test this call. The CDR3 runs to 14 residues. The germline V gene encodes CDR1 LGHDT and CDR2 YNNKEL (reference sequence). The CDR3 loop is CASSLRTGPSEQYF.

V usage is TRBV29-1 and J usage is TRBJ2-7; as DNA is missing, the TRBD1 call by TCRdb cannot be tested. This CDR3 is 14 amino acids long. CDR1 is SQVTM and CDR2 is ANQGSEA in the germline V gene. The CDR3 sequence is CSVAQGTSSAEQYF.

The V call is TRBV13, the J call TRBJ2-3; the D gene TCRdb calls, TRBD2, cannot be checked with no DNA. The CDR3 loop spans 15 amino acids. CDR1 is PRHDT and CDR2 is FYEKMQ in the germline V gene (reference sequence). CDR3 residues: CASSRLLEDTDTQYF.

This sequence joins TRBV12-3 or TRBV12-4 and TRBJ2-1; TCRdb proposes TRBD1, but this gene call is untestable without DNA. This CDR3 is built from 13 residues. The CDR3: CASRRTGSNEQFF.

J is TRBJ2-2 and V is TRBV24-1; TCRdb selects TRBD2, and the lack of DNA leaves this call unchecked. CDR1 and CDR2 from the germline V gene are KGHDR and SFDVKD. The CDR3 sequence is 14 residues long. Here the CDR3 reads CATSREGFPGELFF.

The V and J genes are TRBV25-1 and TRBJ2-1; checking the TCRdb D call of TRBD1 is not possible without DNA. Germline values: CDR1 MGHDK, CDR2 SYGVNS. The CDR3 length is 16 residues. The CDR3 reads CASSVGGGSSYNEQFF.

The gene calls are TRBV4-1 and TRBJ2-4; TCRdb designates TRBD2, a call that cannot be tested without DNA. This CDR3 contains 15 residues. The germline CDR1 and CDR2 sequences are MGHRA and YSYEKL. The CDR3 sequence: CASSQLGDPKNIQYF.

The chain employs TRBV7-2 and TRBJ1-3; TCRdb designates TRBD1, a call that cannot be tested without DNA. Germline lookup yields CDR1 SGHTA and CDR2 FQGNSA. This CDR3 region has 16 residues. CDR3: CASNNLDSSSGNTIYF.

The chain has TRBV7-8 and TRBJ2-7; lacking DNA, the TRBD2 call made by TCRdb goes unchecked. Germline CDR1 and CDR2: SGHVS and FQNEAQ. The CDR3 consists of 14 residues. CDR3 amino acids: CASSLEGSRREQYF. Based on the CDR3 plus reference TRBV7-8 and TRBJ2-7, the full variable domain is GAGVSQSPRYKVAKRGQDVALRCDPISGHVSLFWYQQALGQGPEFLTYFQNEAQLDKSGLPSDRFFAERPEGSVSTLKIQRTQQEDSAVYLCASSLEGSRREQYFGPGTRLTVT.

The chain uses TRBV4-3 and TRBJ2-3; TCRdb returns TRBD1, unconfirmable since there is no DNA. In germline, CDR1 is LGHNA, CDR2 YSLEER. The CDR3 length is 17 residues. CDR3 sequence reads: CASSQVLQGAYTDTQYF.

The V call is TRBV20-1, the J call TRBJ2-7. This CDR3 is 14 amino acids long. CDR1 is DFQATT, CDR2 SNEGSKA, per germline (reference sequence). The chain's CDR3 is CSARVSGTLYEQYF.

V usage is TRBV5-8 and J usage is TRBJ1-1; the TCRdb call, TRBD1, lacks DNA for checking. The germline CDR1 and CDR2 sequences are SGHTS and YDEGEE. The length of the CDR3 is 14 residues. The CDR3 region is CASRSGQTNTEAFF. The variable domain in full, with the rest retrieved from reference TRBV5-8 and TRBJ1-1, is EAGVTQSPTHLIKTRGQQATLRCSPISGHTSVYWYQQALGLGLQFLLWYDEGEERNRGNFPPRFSGRQFPNYSSELNVNALELEDSALYLCASRSGQTNTEAFFGQGTRLTVV.

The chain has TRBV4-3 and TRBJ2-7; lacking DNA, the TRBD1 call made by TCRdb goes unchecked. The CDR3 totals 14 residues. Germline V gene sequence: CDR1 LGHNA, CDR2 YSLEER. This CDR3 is CASSQDRGTHEQYF.

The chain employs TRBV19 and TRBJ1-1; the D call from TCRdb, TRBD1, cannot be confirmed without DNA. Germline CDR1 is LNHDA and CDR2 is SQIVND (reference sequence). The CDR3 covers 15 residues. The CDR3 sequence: CASSMSHRDNTEAFF.

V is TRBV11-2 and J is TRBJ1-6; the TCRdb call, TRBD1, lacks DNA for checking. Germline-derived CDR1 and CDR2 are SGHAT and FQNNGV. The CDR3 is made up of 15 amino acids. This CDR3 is CASSYTTGISSPLHF.

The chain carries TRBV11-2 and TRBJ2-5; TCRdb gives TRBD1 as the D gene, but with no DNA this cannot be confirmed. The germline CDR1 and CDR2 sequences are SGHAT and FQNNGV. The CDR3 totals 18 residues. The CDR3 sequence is CASSLVRLAGERVGTQYF.

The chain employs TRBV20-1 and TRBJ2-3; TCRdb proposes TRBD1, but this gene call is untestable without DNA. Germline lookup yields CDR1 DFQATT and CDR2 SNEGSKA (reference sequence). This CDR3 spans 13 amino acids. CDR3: CSAPRGSTDTQYF.

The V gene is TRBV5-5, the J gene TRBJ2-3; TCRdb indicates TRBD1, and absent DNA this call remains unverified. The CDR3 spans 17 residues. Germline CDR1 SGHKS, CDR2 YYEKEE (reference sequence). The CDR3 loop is CASSRTLGGGNTDTQYF.

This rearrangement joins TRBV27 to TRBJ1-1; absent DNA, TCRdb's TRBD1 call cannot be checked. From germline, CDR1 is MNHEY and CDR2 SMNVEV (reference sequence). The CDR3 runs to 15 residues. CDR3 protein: CASSRRGGWDTEAFF.

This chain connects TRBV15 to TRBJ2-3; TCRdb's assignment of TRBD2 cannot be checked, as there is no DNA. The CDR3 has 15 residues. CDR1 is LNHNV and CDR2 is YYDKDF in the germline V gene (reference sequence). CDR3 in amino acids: CATSIRLAATDTQYF.

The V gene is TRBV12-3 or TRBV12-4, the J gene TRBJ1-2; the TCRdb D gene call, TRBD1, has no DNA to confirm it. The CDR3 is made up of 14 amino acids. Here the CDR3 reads CASSPTNRVDGHTF.

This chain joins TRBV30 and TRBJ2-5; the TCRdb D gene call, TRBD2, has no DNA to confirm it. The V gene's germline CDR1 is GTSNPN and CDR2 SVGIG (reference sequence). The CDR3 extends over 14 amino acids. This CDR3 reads CALGLAGHQETQYF.

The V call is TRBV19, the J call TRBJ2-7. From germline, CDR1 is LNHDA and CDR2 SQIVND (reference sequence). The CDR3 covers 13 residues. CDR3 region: CASSIQVKYEQYF.

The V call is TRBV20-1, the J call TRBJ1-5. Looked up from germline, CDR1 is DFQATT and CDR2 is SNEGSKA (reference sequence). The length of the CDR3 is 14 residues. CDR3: CSARETVSNQPLHF.

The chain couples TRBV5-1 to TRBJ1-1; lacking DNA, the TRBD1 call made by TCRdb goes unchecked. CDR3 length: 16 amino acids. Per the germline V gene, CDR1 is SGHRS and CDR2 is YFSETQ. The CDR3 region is CASSLAHGGLNTEAFF. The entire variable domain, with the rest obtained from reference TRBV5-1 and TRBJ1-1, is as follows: KAGVTQTPRYLIKTRGQQVTLSCSPISGHRSVSWYQQTPGQGLQFLFEYFSETQRNKGNFPGRFSGRQFSNSRSEMNVSTLELGDSALYLCASSLAHGGLNTEAFFGQGTRLTVV.

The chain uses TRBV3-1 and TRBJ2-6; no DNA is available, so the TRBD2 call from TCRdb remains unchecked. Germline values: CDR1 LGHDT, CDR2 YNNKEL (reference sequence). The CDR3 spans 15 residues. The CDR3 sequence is CASSRDYSGANVLTF.

CDR3: CSARDLGGTGDTKQYF. V usage is TRBV20-1 and J usage is TRBJ2-7; with no DNA, the TCRdb D assignment of TRBD1 cannot be verified. Per the germline V gene, CDR1 is DFQATT and CDR2 is SNEGSKA (reference sequence). The CDR3 totals 16 residues.